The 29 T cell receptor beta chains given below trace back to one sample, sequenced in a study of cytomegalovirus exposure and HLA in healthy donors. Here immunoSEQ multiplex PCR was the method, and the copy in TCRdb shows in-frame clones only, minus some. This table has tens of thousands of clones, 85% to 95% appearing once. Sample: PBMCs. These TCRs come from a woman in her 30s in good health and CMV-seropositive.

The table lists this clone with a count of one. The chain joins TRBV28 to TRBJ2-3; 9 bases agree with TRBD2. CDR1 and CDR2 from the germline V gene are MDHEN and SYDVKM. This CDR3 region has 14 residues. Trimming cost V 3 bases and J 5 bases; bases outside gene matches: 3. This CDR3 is CASSLGLAVDTQYF. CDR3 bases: TGTGCCAGCAGTTTGGGACTAGCCGTAGATACGCAGTATTTT.

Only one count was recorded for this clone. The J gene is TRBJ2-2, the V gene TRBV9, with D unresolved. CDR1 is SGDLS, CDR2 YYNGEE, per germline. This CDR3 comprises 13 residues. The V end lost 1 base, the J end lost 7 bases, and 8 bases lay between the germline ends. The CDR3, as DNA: TGTGCCAGCAGCGTAAAAACGGGCGGGGAGCTGTTTTTT. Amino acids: CASSVKTGGELFF.

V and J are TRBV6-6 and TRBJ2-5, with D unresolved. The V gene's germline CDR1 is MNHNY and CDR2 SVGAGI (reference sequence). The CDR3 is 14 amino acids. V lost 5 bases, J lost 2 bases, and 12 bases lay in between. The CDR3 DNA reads TGTGCCAGCAGTCCCAACAGTATGCAAGAGACCCAGTACTTC. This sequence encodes CASSPNSMQETQYF.

The CDR3 region has the DNA TGTGCCAGCAGTCCGCCGGGAAACTTAGGGGAAAAACTGTTTTTT. Translated: CASSPPGNLGEKLFF. J is TRBJ1-4 and V is TRBV28; D remains unclear. The CDR3 consists of 15 residues. V gave up 5 bases and J gave up 8 bases, with 18 bases separating them. The V gene's germline CDR1 is MDHEN and CDR2 SYDVKM. Looking up the rest from reference TRBV28 and TRBJ1-4 gives the full variable domain: DVKVTQSSRYLVKRTGEKVFLECVQDMDHENMFWYRQDPGLGLRLIYFSYDVKMKEKGDIPEGYSVSREKKERFSLILESASTNQTSMYLCASSPPGNLGEKLFFGSGTQLSVL.

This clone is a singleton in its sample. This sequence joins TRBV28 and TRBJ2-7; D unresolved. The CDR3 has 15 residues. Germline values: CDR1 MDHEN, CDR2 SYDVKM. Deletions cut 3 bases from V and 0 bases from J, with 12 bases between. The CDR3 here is CASSFTMLASYEQYF. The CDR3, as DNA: TGTGCCAGCAGTTTTACGATGTTAGCCTCCTACGAGCAGTACTTC.

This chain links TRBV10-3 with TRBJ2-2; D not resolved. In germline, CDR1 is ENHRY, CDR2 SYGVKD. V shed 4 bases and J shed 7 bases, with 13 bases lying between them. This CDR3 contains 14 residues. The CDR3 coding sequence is TGTGCCATCAGTGCGGCCTCAGCAGGCGGGGAGCTGTTTTTT. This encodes CAISAASAGGELFF.

In DNA form, the CDR3 reads TGTGCCAGCAGGAATGACAGATATAGCAATCAGCCCCAGCATTTT. It translates to CASRNDRYSNQPQHF. The rearrangement links TRBV28 to TRBJ1-5; possibly TRBD1 for D (5 bases). The CDR3 loop spans 15 amino acids. Germline V lookup: CDR1 MDHEN, CDR2 SYDVKM. Trimming shortened V by 6 bases and J by 0 bases, and 12 bases separated the two germline ends.

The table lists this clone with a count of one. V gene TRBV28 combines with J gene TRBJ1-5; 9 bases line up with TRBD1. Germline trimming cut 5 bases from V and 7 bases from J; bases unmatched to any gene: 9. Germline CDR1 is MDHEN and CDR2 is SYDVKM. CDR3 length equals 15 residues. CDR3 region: CASSLPQGAGQPQHF. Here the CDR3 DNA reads TGTGCCAGCAGTCTGCCACAGGGGGCGGGACAGCCCCAGCATTTT.

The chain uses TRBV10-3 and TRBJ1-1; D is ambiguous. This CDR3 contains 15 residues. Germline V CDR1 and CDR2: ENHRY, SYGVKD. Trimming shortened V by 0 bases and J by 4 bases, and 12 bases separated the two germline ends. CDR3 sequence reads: CAISESVSGFTEAFF. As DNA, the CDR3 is TGTGCCATCAGTGAGTCGGTGTCCGGGTTCACTGAAGCTTTCTTT.

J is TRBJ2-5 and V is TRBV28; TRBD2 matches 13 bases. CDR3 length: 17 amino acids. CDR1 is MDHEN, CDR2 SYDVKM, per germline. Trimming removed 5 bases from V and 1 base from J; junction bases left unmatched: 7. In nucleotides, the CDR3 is TGTGCCAGCAGTCGGACTAGCGGGAGTTGGGCCCAAGAGACCCAGTACTTC. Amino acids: CASSRTSGSWAQETQYF.

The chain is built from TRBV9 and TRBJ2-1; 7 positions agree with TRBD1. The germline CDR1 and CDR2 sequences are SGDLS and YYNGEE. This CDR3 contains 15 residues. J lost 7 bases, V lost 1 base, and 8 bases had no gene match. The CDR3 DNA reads TGTGCCAGCAGCGTATTCCGGGACAGAAGAAATGAGCAGTTCTTC. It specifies CASSVFRDRRNEQFF.

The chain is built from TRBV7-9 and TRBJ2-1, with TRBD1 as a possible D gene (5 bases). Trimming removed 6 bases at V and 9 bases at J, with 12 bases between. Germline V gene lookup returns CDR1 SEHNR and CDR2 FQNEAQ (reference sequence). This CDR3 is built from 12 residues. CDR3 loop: CASRPQAGEQFF. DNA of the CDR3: TGTGCCAGCAGGCCACAGGCCGGTGAGCAGTTCTTC.

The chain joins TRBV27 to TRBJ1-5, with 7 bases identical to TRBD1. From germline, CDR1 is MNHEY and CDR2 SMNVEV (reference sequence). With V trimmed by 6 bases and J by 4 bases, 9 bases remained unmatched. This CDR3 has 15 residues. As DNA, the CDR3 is TGTGCCAGCAGAGCGACAGGGTTTTGGAATCAGCCCCAGCATTTT. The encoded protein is CASRATGFWNQPQHF.

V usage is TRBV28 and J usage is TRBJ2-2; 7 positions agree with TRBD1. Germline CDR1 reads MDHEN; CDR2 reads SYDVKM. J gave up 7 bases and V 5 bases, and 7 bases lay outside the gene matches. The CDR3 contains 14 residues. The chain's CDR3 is CASSRQGYGGELFF. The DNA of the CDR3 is TGTGCCAGCAGTAGACAGGGATATGGCGGGGAGCTGTTTTTT.

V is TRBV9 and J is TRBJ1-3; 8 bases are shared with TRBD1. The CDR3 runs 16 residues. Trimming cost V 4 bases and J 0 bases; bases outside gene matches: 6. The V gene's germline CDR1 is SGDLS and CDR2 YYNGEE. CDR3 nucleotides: TGTGCCAGCAGCTATGGACAGGGAAGCTCTGGAAACACCATATATTTT. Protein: CASSYGQGSSGNTIYF. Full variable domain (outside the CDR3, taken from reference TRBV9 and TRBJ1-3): DSGVTQTPKHLITATGQRVTLRCSPRSGDLSVYWYQQSLDQGLQFLIQYYNGEERAKGNILERFSAQQFPDLHSELNLSSLELGDSALYFCASSYGQGSSGNTIYFGEGSWLTVV.

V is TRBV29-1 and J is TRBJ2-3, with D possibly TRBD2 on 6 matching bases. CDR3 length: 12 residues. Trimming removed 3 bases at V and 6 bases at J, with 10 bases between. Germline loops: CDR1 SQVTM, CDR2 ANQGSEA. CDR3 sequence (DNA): TGCAGCGTTGACCCCGGGAGCGATACGCAGTATTTT. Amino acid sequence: CSVDPGSDTQYF.

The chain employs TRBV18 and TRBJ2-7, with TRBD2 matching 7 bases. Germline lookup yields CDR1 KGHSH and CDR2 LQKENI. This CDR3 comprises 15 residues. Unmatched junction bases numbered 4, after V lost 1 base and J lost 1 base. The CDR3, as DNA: TGTGCCAGCTCACCACGGGAGGGCAGTTCCTACGAGCAGTACTTC. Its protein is CASSPREGSSYEQYF.

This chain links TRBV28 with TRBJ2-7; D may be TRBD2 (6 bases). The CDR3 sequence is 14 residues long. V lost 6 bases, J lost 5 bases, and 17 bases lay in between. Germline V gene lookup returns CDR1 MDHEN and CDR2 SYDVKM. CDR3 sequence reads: CASSSPGLLDEQYF. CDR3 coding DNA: TGTGCCAGCAGCTCCCCGGGACTCTTAGACGAGCAGTACTTC.

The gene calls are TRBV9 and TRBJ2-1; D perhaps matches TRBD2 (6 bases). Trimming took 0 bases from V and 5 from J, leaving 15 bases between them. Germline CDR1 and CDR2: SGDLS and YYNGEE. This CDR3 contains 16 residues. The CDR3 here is CASSVAWRGTNNEQFF. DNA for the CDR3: TGTGCCAGCAGCGTAGCTTGGCGGGGAACGAACAATGAGCAGTTCTTC.

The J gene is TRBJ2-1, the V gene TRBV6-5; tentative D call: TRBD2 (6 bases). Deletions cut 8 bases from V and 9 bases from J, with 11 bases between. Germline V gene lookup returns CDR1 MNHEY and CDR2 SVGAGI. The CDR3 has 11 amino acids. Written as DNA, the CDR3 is TGTGCCAGCGGGCAGGGAGGTGAGCAGTTCTTC. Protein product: CASGQGGEQFF.

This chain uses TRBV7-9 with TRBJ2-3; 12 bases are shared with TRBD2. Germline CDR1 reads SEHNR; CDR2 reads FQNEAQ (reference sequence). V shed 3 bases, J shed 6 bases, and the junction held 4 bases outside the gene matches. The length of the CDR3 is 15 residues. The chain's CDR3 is CASSLGLAGSDTQYF. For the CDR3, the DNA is TGTGCCAGCAGCTTGGGACTAGCGGGCTCGGATACGCAGTATTTT.

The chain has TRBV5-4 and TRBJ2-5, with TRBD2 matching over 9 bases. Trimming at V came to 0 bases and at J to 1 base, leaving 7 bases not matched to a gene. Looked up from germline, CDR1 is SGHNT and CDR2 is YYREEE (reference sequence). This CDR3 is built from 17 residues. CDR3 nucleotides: TGTGCCAGCAGCTTGGGCGGCAGCGGGAGGATCCAAGAGACCCAGTACTTC. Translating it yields CASSLGGSGRIQETQYF.

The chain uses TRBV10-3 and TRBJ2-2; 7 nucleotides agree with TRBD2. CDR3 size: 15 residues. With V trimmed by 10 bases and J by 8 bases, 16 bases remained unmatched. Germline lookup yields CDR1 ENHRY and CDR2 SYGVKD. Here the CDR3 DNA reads TGTGCCACCCGAATGGGGGGAGGGCCGATGGGGGAGCTGTTTTTT. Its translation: CATRMGGGPMGELFF.

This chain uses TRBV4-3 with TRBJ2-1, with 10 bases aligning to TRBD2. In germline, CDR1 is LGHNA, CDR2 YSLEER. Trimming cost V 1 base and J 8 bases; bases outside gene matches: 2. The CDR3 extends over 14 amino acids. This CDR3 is CASSQVLAGDEQFF. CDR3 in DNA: TGCGCCAGCAGCCAAGTTCTAGCGGGGGATGAGCAGTTCTTC.

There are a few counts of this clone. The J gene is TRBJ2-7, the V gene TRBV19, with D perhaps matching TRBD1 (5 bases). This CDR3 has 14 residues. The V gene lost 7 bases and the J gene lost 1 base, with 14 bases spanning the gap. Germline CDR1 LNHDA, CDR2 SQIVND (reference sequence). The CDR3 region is CASKGMVTSYEQYF. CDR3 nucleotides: TGTGCCAGTAAGGGGATGGTTACATCCTACGAGCAGTACTTC.

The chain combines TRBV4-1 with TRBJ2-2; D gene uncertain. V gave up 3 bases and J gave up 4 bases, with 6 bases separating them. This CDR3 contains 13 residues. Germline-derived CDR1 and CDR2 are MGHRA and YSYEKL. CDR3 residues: CASSQALTGELFF. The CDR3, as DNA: TGCGCCAGCAGCCAGGCCCTCACCGGGGAGCTGTTTTTT.

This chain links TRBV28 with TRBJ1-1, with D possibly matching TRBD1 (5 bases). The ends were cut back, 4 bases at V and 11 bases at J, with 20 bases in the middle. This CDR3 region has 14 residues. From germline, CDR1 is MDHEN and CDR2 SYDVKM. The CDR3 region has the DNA TGTGCCAGCAGTTCGGCCAACATCCCCCGGGGGGCTTTCTTT. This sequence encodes CASSSANIPRGAFF. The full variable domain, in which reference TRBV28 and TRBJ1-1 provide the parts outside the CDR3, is DVKVTQSSRYLVKRTGEKVFLECVQDMDHENMFWYRQDPGLGLRLIYFSYDVKMKEKGDIPEGYSVSREKKERFSLILESASTNQTSMYLCASSSANIPRGAFFGQGTRLTVV.

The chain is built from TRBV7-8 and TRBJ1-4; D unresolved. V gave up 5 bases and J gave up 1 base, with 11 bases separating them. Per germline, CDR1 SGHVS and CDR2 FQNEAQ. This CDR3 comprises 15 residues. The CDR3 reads CASSPKTETNEKLFF. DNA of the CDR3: TGTGCCAGCAGCCCTAAGACTGAAACTAATGAAAAACTGTTTTTT.

The chain's CDR3 is CASSPYRTAYGYTF. The DNA for the CDR3 is TGTGCCAGCAGTCCTTACAGGACAGCCTATGGCTACACCTTC. The chain couples TRBV28 to TRBJ1-2; D might be TRBD1 (6 bases). CDR1 MDHEN and CDR2 SYDVKM come from the germline V gene. Trimming took off 5 bases at V and 4 bases at J, with 14 bases between the two ends. The CDR3 covers 14 residues.